This entry lists 29 T cell receptor beta chains sequenced from one sample in a study of PD-L1 blockade in urothelial cancer. Stated time point: pretreatment peripheral blood. Using immunoSEQ multiplex PCR, the repertoire was profiled, and TCRdb retains in-frame clones only, with some absent. The table has about 130,000 clones, approximately 88% seen once; the top ten hold 3.2%. Sequenced here: PBMCs, sampled around atezolizumab (anti-PD-L1) treatment. The receptors come from a man in his fifties with urothelial cancer.

This rearrangement joins TRBV7-8 to TRBJ1-6; TRBD1 is a possible D gene (5 bases). From germline, CDR1 is SGHVS and CDR2 FQNEAQ. The CDR3 runs 13 residues. Trimming removed 5 bases at V and 10 bases at J, with 12 bases between. The CDR3 region is CASSRLGRSPLHF. The CDR3 coding sequence is TGTGCCAGCAGCCGCTTGGGGCGATCACCCCTCCACTTT.

V and J are TRBV5-6 and TRBJ2-3; no clear D. Germline loops: CDR1 SGHDT, CDR2 YYEEEE. The ends were cut back, 3 bases at V and 4 bases at J, with 15 bases in the middle. The CDR3 is made up of 15 amino acids. The CDR3 loop reads CASSYLGEVPDTQYF. As DNA, the CDR3 is TGTGCCAGCAGCTACCTGGGTGAGGTTCCAGATACGCAGTATTTT.

The rearrangement joins TRBV9 to TRBJ2-1; 8 bases agree with TRBD2. The trim removed 0 bases at V and 4 bases at J, leaving 6 bases unmatched. The CDR3 consists of 16 residues. Germline CDR1 SGDLS, CDR2 YYNGEE. CDR3 protein: CASSVVSSGTYNEQFF. In DNA, the CDR3 is TGTGCCAGCAGCGTAGTTAGTAGCGGGACTTACAATGAGCAGTTCTTC.

The chain uses TRBV28 and TRBJ2-7; no clear D gene. Trimming stripped 7 bases from V and 5 bases from J, with 9 bases between. The CDR3 runs to 11 residues. Germline CDR1 is MDHEN and CDR2 is SYDVKM. In DNA form, the CDR3 reads TGTGCCAGCACCGAAGGAGACGAGCAGTACTTC. Translation gives CASTEGDEQYF.

The J gene is TRBJ1-2, the V gene TRBV7-2; TRBD1 aligns across 7 bases. After removal of 3 bases from V and 7 bases from J, the junction contained 5 bases not matched to a gene. The CDR3 contains 13 residues. The germline CDR1 and CDR2 sequences are SGHTA and FQGNSA. The CDR3 DNA follows: TGTGCCAGCAGCTTCCGGGACAGACGTGGCTACACCTTC. It specifies CASSFRDRRGYTF.

The chain links TRBV6-1 to TRBJ1-1, with TRBD1 matching over 9 bases. There are 16 residues in the CDR3. The J segment lost 9 bases and the V segment lost 2 bases, leaving 13 bases of the junction unmatched. The germline gives CDR1 MNHNS, CDR2 SASEGT. The CDR3: CASSERGTGSGLQAFF. CDR3 coding DNA: TGTGCCAGCAGTGAAAGAGGGACAGGGAGTGGGCTCCAAGCTTTCTTT.

The chain links TRBV27 to TRBJ1-1; possible D gene TRBD1, 5 bases. This CDR3 region has 14 residues. The V and J ends lost 0 bases and 7 bases respectively, with 12 bases between them. CDR1 and CDR2 (germline): MNHEY, SMNVEV (reference sequence). The DNA for the CDR3 is TGTGCCAGCAGTTTATCGACAGACCGTGATGAAGCTTTCTTT. The encoded protein is CASSLSTDRDEAFF.

In the case of this clone: The junction differs from germline at one of its ends, possibly a read error. This chain connects TRBV11-2 to TRBJ2-3; D may be TRBD1 (8 bases). The CDR3 has 13 residues. The germline V gene has CDR1 SGHAT and CDR2 FQNNGV. The CDR3 loop is CASSLDQRDRMNF. CDR3 nucleotide sequence: TGTGCCAGCAGCTTAGACCAGCGGGACAGGATGAATTTT.

This clone was detected a few times. The chain joins TRBV28 to TRBJ1-5; a possible D gene is TRBD1 (5 bases). The germline V gene has CDR1 MDHEN and CDR2 SYDVKM. Between the trimmed V and J ends, which lost 7 bases and 1 base, there was a span of 14 bases. CDR3 length equals 15 residues. For the CDR3, the DNA is TGTGCCAGCACCGAGTTCAGGGTCAGCAATCAGCCCCAGCATTTT. This gives the protein CASTEFRVSNQPQHF.

The genes are TRBV28 and TRBJ2-7; tentative D call: TRBD2 (6 bases). Germline loops: CDR1 MDHEN, CDR2 SYDVKM. The CDR3 covers 15 residues. V was cut by 2 bases and J by 0 bases, with 11 bases left in between. The CDR3, as DNA: TGTGCCAGCAGTTTAGGAGGGGTCTTCTCCTACGAGCAGTACTTC. It specifies CASSLGGVFSYEQYF.

This clone was counted once. V is TRBV19 and J is TRBJ2-1; 9 nucleotides match TRBD2. CDR1 and CDR2 (germline): LNHDA, SQIVND (reference sequence). J was trimmed by 4 bases and V by 4 bases; bases with no gene match: 2. CDR3 length: 14 residues. CDR3 residues: CASSSGRVYNEQFF. Here the CDR3 DNA reads TGTGCCAGTAGTAGCGGGAGGGTTTACAATGAGCAGTTCTTC.

The CDR3 sequence is CASKPEVNTEAFF. CDR3 bases: TGTGCCAGCAAACCCGAGGTGAACACTGAAGCTTTCTTT. This sequence joins TRBV7-9 and TRBJ1-1; D gene uncertain. The CDR3 covers 13 residues. Trimming removed 7 bases from V and 0 bases from J, with 9 bases in between. Germline V lookup: CDR1 SEHNR, CDR2 FQNEAQ (reference sequence).

This chain joins TRBV5-5 and TRBJ1-2, with no clear D. V was trimmed by 1 base and J by 2 bases, leaving 9 bases between them. Germline assignment: CDR1 SGHKS and CDR2 YYEKEE (reference sequence). The CDR3 runs 14 residues. Here the CDR3 DNA reads TGTGCCAGCAGCTTGCAGTCTCAGAACTATGGCTACACCTTC. Its protein is CASSLQSQNYGYTF.

The CDR3 is CASTRLAGGQETQYF. CDR3 nucleotides: TGTGCCAGCACCAGACTAGCGGGCGGTCAAGAGACCCAGTACTTC. The V gene is TRBV27, the J gene TRBJ2-5; 10 bases line up with TRBD2. This CDR3 has 15 amino acids. Per germline, CDR1 MNHEY and CDR2 SMNVEV (reference sequence). The trim removed 7 bases at V and 2 bases at J, leaving 7 bases unmatched.

This rearrangement joins TRBV5-1 to TRBJ2-3; 7 bases align to TRBD1. This CDR3 region has 14 residues. The germline CDR1 and CDR2 sequences are SGHRS and YFSETQ. After removal of 4 bases from V and 5 bases from J, the junction contained 7 bases not matched to a gene. Written as DNA, the CDR3 is TGCGCCAGCAGCGGGACAGTGGGACGAGATACGCAGTATTTT. Residues: CASSGTVGRDTQYF. Using reference TRBV5-1 and TRBJ2-3 for the parts outside the CDR3, the full variable domain is KAGVTQTPRYLIKTRGQQVTLSCSPISGHRSVSWYQQTPGQGLQFLFEYFSETQRNKGNFPGRFSGRQFSNSRSEMNVSTLELGDSALYLCASSGTVGRDTQYFGPGTRLTVL.

Written as DNA, the CDR3 is TGTGCCAGCAGCCTACCACTCGGGTCGACTGGGACCCAGTACTTC. This encodes CASSLPLGSTGTQYF. This chain connects TRBV5-6 to TRBJ2-5; D is unresolved. V shed 4 bases and J shed 7 bases, with 20 bases lying between them. CDR1 and CDR2 from the germline V gene are SGHDT and YYEEEE. The CDR3 length is 15 residues.

The chain links TRBV5-6 to TRBJ2-7; 10 bases are a match to TRBD1. V lost 4 bases, J lost 2 bases, and 3 bases stayed unmatched. The CDR3 length is 14 residues. Germline loops: CDR1 SGHDT, CDR2 YYEEEE. CDR3 amino acids: CASSAGTGAYEQYF. The CDR3, as DNA: TGTGCCAGCAGCGCCGGGACAGGGGCCTACGAGCAGTACTTC.

This sequence joins TRBV28 and TRBJ2-2, with unresolved D. Germline CDR1 MDHEN, CDR2 SYDVKM. Trimming cost V 5 bases and J 4 bases, with 8 bases left between them. The length of the CDR3 is 13 residues. In nucleotides, the CDR3 is TGTGCCAGCAGTCTAGTTTTCACCGGGGAGCTGTTTTTT. This gives the protein CASSLVFTGELFF.

The rearrangement links TRBV10-3 to TRBJ2-6, with D unclear. CDR3 length: 13 amino acids. Trimming removed 8 bases at V and 4 bases at J, with 9 bases between. Germline values: CDR1 ENHRY, CDR2 SYGVKD. The CDR3 DNA is TGTGCCATCTCGCGATCCGGGGCCAACGTCCTGACTTTC. Amino acid sequence: CAISRSGANVLTF.

The V call is TRBV19, the J call TRBJ2-1, with 15 bases matching TRBD2. V gave up 6 bases and J gave up 0 bases; unmatched junction bases: 6. The CDR3 is made up of 18 amino acids. Germline-derived CDR1 and CDR2 are LNHDA and SQIVND (reference sequence). Here the CDR3 reads CASSPGLAGGTSYNEQFF. The DNA of the CDR3 is TGTGCCAGTAGCCCGGGACTAGCGGGAGGAACCTCCTACAATGAGCAGTTCTTC.

This chain joins TRBV5-4 and TRBJ2-7; TRBD1 is a possible D gene (8 bases). CDR3 length equals 15 residues. Per the germline V gene, CDR1 is SGHNT and CDR2 is YYREEE (reference sequence). Trimming shortened V by 5 bases and J by 2 bases, and 17 bases separated the two germline ends. CDR3 sequence (DNA): TGTGCCAGCAGTCAGGGGGCCGGGAGGACCTACGAGCAGTACTTC. Its translation is CASSQGAGRTYEQYF.

The V and J genes are TRBV19 and TRBJ2-2; 11 nucleotides agree with TRBD2. This CDR3 spans 19 amino acids. Germline CDR1 reads LNHDA; CDR2 reads SQIVND (reference sequence). The V and J ends lost 2 bases and 0 bases, in that order; junction bases with no gene match: 8. The CDR3 region has the DNA TGTGCCAGTAGTATAAAGGGACTAGCGGCCCCCTCGAACACCGGGGAGCTGTTTTTT. Its translation is CASSIKGLAAPSNTGELFF.

The V gene is TRBV27, the J gene TRBJ2-7; D not resolved. This CDR3 is 11 amino acids long. Germline CDR1 and CDR2: MNHEY and SMNVEV (reference sequence). V lost 10 bases and J lost 2, with 9 bases in between. CDR3 residues: CATLPAYEQYF. CDR3 DNA sequence: TGTGCCACCCTCCCCGCCTACGAGCAGTACTTC.

J is TRBJ2-7 and V is TRBV2; 9 bases map to TRBD1. The CDR3 has 13 residues. Germline assignment: CDR1 SNHLY and CDR2 FYNNEI. V lost 7 bases to trimming and J lost 6 bases; unmatched junction nucleotides: 7. CDR3 DNA: TGTGCCAGCAAAGGACAGGGGTCCGGCGAGCAGTACTTC. This codes for CASKGQGSGEQYF.

The chain joins TRBV18 to TRBJ1-1; D gene ambiguous. V lost 2 bases and J 1 base, leaving 8 bases between the germline ends. The CDR3 extends over 14 amino acids. Per the germline V gene, CDR1 is KGHSH and CDR2 is LQKENI. The CDR3 DNA is TGTGCCAGCTCACCAGCTCCCAGGAACACTGAAGCTTTCTTT. Amino acid sequence: CASSPAPRNTEAFF.

The V call is TRBV10-3, the J call TRBJ2-7; weak D call: TRBD2 (5 bases). Germline values: CDR1 ENHRY, CDR2 SYGVKD. V gave up 8 bases and J gave up 2 bases, with 22 bases separating them. CDR3 length equals 16 residues. CDR3 residues: CAIENPSGERPYEQYF. In DNA, the CDR3 is TGTGCCATCGAGAACCCGAGCGGAGAACGACCCTACGAGCAGTACTTC.

The rearrangement links TRBV25-1 to TRBJ2-1; TRBD2 might be the D (6 bases). The CDR3 totals 14 residues. Germline assignment: CDR1 MGHDK and CDR2 SYGVNS. The ends were cut back, 2 bases at V and 9 bases at J, with 14 bases in the middle. As DNA, the CDR3 is TGTGCCAGCAGTGAAGGGGGATGGGACTCTGAGCAGTTCTTC. Its protein product is CASSEGGWDSEQFF.

The chain uses TRBV29-1 and TRBJ2-2; weak D call: TRBD1 (6 bases). Germline lookup yields CDR1 SQVTM and CDR2 ANQGSEA. V was shortened by 7 bases and J by 3 bases, with 9 bases between the two germline ends. This CDR3 is built from 12 residues. This chain's CDR3 is CSATGYTGELFF. Here the CDR3 DNA reads TGCAGCGCAACAGGGTACACCGGGGAGCTGTTTTTT.

V and J are TRBV7-9 and TRBJ2-5, with D tentatively TRBD2 (7 bases). Germline CDR1 SEHNR, CDR2 FQNEAQ (reference sequence). V lost 6 bases, J lost 5 bases, and 16 bases lay in between. The CDR3 totals 14 residues. CDR3 sequence (DNA): TGTGCCAGCAGTCTTAGGGGGGGCGCGGAGACCCAGTACTTC. Translated: CASSLRGGAETQYF.